The 13 T cell receptor beta chains below come from one sample, sequenced in a study of cytomegalovirus exposure and HLA in healthy donors. In the PCR, 60 Vbeta and 13 Jbeta primers were used. Assay used: immunoSEQ multiplex PCR; TCRdb lists only in-frame clones, some missing. The sample yields some 110,000 clones, about 81% seen once. Sequenced sample: PBMCs. These receptors originate from a woman between 25 and 40 years old in good health and CMV-seronegative.

The chain combines TRBV28 with TRBJ2-5; TRBD2 agrees at 9 bases. The J call may be incorrect, as the DNA end agrees better with TRBJ2-7. The germline gives CDR1 MDHEN, CDR2 SYDVKM. The CDR3 is made up of 15 amino acids. The CDR3 nucleotides are TGTGCCAGCAGCGGCGCGGGGGGGGCCTCCTACGAGCAGTACTTC. This encodes CASSGAGGASYEQYF.

The genes are TRBV30 and TRBJ2-3, with 8 bases that match TRBD2. The germline V gene has CDR1 GTSNPN and CDR2 SVGIG (reference sequence). The V segment lost 0 bases and the J segment 2 bases; nucleotides outside the gene matches: 7. This CDR3 has 16 residues. CDR3 amino acids: CAWSVGLAGITDTQYF. CDR3 sequence (DNA): TGTGCCTGGAGTGTGGGTCTAGCGGGTATCACAGATACGCAGTATTTT.

The chain uses TRBV20-1 and TRBJ2-5; no reliable D call. The CDR3 covers 10 residues. V was clipped by 3 bases and J by 4 bases, with 3 bases between them. The germline V gene encodes CDR1 DFQATT and CDR2 SNEGSKA (reference sequence). The CDR3, as DNA: TGCAGTGCTAGGAGAGAGACCCAGTACTTC. Its protein product is CSARRETQYF.

Written as DNA, the CDR3 is TGTGCCAGCAGCTTGGGACTAGCGGGGACCCAGTACTTC. Translating it yields CASSLGLAGTQYF. The chain links TRBV5-6 to TRBJ2-5; TRBD2 matches 10 bases. Germline assignment: CDR1 SGHDT and CDR2 YYEEEE. The length of the CDR3 is 13 residues. J gave up 7 bases and V 0 bases, and 0 bases lay outside the gene matches. The whole variable domain, filled in from reference TRBV5-6 and TRBJ2-5, reads DAGVTQSPTHLIKTRGQQVTLRCSPKSGHDTVSWYQQALGQGPQFIFQYYEEEERQRGNFPDRFSGHQFPNYSSELNVNALLLGDSALYLCASSLGLAGTQYFGPGTRLLVL.

The chain employs TRBV7-9 and TRBJ2-7, with TRBD2 matching 11 bases. Germline CDR1 reads SEHNR; CDR2 reads FQNEAQ (reference sequence). This CDR3 has 16 residues. Trimming cost V 5 bases and J 4 bases; bases outside gene matches: 10. The CDR3 sequence is CASSPSESSGRYEQYF. The DNA of the CDR3 is TGTGCCAGCAGCCCTAGTGAGTCTAGCGGGAGGTACGAGCAGTACTTC.

This rearrangement joins TRBV6-1 to TRBJ2-5, with 7 bases aligning to TRBD2. Germline CDR1 and CDR2: MNHNS and SASEGT. With V trimmed by 2 bases and J by 6 bases, 6 bases remained unmatched. CDR3 length: 14 residues. The CDR3 region is CASSEWTSLKTQYF. As DNA, the CDR3 is TGTGCCAGCAGTGAATGGACTAGTCTAAAGACCCAGTACTTC.

The rearrangement links TRBV7-2 to TRBJ1-2; D is possibly TRBD1 (6 bases). The ends were cut back, 1 base at V and 2 bases at J, with 14 bases in the middle. The CDR3 has 16 residues. Germline lookup yields CDR1 SGHTA and CDR2 FQGNSA. CDR3 sequence (DNA): TGTGCCAGCAGCTTAGGATCAGGGGCAGGCAACTATGGCTACACCTTC. Its protein is CASSLGSGAGNYGYTF.

CDR3 residues: CASSLRRRGLLYNEQFF. The CDR3 region has the DNA TGCGCCAGCAGCTTGCGGCGGCGGGGGCTCCTTTACAATGAGCAGTTCTTC. The chain employs TRBV5-1 and TRBJ2-1, with a weak D call TRBD2 (7 bases). The V end lost 1 base, the J end lost 4 bases, and 18 bases lay between the germline ends. Germline loops: CDR1 SGHRS, CDR2 YFSETQ. The CDR3 covers 17 residues. Using reference TRBV5-1 and TRBJ2-1 for the parts outside the CDR3, the full variable domain is KAGVTQTPRYLIKTRGQQVTLSCSPISGHRSVSWYQQTPGQGLQFLFEYFSETQRNKGNFPGRFSGRQFSNSRSEMNVSTLELGDSALYLCASSLRRRGLLYNEQFFGPGTRLTVL.

The V gene is TRBV7-6, the J gene TRBJ2-7; TRBD2 is a possible D gene (5 bases). This CDR3 is 14 amino acids long. CDR1 and CDR2 from the germline V gene are SGHVS and FNYEAQ. Deletions cut 0 bases from V and 2 bases from J, with 8 bases between. CDR3 protein: CASSLADGAYEQYF. Written as DNA, the CDR3 is TGTGCCAGCAGCTTAGCGGACGGGGCCTACGAGCAGTACTTC.

This clone was picked up one time. In the same sample, other DNA sequences code for this CDR3. The V and J genes are TRBV5-1 and TRBJ2-5; unclear D gene. V gave up 5 bases and J gave up 0 bases, with 14 bases separating them. Germline assignment: CDR1 SGHRS and CDR2 YFSETQ. The CDR3 sequence is 15 residues long. CDR3 residues: CASRLSELYQETQYF. CDR3 coding DNA: TGCGCCAGCAGATTGAGCGAACTATACCAAGAGACCCAGTACTTC. Using reference TRBV5-1 and TRBJ2-5 for the parts outside the CDR3, the full variable domain is KAGVTQTPRYLIKTRGQQVTLSCSPISGHRSVSWYQQTPGQGLQFLFEYFSETQRNKGNFPGRFSGRQFSNSRSEMNVSTLELGDSALYLCASRLSELYQETQYFGPGTRLLVL.

The chain links TRBV29-1 to TRBJ2-7; D uncertain. V was pared by 0 bases and J by 3 bases, with 3 bases between. Germline V gene lookup returns CDR1 SQVTM and CDR2 ANQGSEA. The CDR3 runs 11 residues. The CDR3 loop reads CSVEDYYEQYF. The CDR3 DNA reads as TGCAGCGTTGAAGATTACTACGAGCAGTACTTC.

CDR3 sequence (DNA): TGTGCCAGCAGTTCCCTCCTCCAGGGGGTAAGGGGAAACACCATATATTTT. Its protein product is CASSSLLQGVRGNTIYF. This rearrangement joins TRBV27 to TRBJ1-3, with TRBD1 matching 7 bases. The germline CDR1 and CDR2 sequences are MNHEY and SMNVEV (reference sequence). The length of the CDR3 is 17 residues. Germline trimming cut 4 bases from V and 4 bases from J; bases unmatched to any gene: 13.

This clone was counted a few times. This chain joins TRBV6-1 and TRBJ2-7; D gene ambiguous. This CDR3 is 14 amino acids long. Germline V gene data show CDR1 as MNHNS and CDR2 as SASEGT. Trimming took 8 bases from V and 4 from J, leaving 18 bases between them. Here the CDR3 DNA reads TGTGCCAGCGAAAAAACCCTCGAGTCATACGAGCAGTACTTC. Translation gives CASEKTLESYEQYF.